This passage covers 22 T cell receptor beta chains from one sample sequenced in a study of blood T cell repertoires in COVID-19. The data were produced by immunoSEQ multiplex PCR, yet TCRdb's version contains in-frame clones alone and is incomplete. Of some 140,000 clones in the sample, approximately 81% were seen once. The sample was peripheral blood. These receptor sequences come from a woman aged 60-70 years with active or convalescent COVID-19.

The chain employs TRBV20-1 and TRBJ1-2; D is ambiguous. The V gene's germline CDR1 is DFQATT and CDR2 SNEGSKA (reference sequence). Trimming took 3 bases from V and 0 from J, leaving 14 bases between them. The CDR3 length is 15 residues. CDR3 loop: CSASVSGQSNYGYTF. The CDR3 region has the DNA TGCAGTGCTAGTGTTAGTGGGCAGTCTAACTATGGCTACACCTTC.

The CDR3: CASSPWAQDGYTF. The CDR3, as DNA: TGTGCCAGCTCACCGTGGGCCCAGGATGGCTACACCTTC. The chain couples TRBV18 to TRBJ1-2; no reliable D call. The germline gives CDR1 KGHSH, CDR2 LQKENI. The CDR3 is 13 amino acids. V was cut by 3 bases and J by 6 bases, with 11 bases left in between.

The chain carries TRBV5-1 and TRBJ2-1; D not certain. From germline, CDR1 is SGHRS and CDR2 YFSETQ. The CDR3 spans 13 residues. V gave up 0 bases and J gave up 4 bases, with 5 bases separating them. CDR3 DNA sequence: TGCGCCAGCAGCTTGGACAGATACAATGAGCAGTTCTTC. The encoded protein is CASSLDRYNEQFF.

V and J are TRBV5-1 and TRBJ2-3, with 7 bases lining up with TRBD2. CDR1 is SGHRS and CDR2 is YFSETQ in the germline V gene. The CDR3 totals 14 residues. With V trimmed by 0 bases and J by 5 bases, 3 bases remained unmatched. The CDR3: CASSLGLAKDTQYF. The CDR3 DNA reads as TGCGCCAGCAGCTTGGGACTAGCAAAAGATACGCAGTATTTT.

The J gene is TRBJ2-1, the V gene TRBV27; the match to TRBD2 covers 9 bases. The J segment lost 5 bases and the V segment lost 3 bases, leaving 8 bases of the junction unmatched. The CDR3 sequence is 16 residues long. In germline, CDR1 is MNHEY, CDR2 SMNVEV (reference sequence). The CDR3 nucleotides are TGTGCCAGCAGTTTTAGGAGTCTAGCGGGAAACAATGAGCAGTTCTTC. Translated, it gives CASSFRSLAGNNEQFF.

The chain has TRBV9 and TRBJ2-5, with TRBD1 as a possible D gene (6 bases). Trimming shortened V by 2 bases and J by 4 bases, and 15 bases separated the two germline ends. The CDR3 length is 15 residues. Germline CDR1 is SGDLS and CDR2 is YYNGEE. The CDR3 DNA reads TGTGCCAGCAGCGTGCTGACAGGCCTGGGAGAGACCCAGTACTTC. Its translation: CASSVLTGLGETQYF.

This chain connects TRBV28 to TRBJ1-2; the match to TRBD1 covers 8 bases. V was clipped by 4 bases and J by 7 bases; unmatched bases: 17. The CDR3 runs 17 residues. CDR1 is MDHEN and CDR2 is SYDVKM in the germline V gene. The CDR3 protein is CASSSTILAGGLGGYTF. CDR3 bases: TGTGCCAGCAGTTCCACCATCCTCGCAGGGGGCTTAGGTGGCTACACCTTC.

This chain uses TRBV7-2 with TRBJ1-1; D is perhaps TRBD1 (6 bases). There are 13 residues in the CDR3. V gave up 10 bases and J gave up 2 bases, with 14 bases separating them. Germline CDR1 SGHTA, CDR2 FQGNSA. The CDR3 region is CATSRGRNTEAFF. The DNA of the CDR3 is TGTGCCACAAGTAGGGGGAGAAACACTGAAGCTTTCTTT.

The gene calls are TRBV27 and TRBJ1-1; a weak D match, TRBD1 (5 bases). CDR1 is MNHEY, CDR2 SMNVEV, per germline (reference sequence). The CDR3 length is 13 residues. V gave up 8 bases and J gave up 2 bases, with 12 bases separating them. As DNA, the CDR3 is TGTGCCAGCTCACAGGAGTTCAACACTGAAGCTTTCTTT. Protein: CASSQEFNTEAFF.

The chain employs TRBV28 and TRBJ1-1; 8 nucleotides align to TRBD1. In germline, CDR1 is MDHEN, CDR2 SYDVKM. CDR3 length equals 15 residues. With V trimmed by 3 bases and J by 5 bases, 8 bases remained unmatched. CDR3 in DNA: TGTGCCAGCAGTTTCCCTCAGGGGGCGGGGACTGAAGCTTTCTTT. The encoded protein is CASSFPQGAGTEAFF.

The CDR3 reads CASSPSTDSNYGYTF. The CDR3 bases are TGTGCCAGCTCACCTTCGACAGATTCTAACTATGGCTACACCTTC. The rearrangement joins TRBV18 to TRBJ1-2, with a weak D call TRBD1 (5 bases). Germline assignment: CDR1 KGHSH and CDR2 LQKENI. The V and J ends lost 3 bases and 0 bases respectively, with 11 bases between them. The CDR3 is 15 amino acids.

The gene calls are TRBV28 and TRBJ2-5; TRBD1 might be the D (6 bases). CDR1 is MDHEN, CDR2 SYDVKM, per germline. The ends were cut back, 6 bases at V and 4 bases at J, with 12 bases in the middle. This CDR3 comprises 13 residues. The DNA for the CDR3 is TGTGCCAGCAGACCCACAGGGCCAGAGACCCAGTACTTC. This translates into CASRPTGPETQYF.

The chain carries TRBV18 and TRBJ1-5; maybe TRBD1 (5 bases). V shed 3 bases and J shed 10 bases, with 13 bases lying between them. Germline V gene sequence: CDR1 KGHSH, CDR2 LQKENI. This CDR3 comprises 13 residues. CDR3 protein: CASSPETVAPQHF. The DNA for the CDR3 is TGTGCCAGCTCACCCGAGACAGTGGCTCCCCAGCATTTT.

CDR3 loop: CASWRLTDTQYF. The CDR3 DNA follows: TGTGCCAGCTGGCGGCTTACAGATACGCAGTATTTT. The J gene is TRBJ2-3, the V gene TRBV27; D ambiguous. Germline V gene data show CDR1 as MNHEY and CDR2 as SMNVEV (reference sequence). V lost 8 bases to trimming and J lost 3 bases, with 9 bases between them. There are 12 residues in the CDR3.

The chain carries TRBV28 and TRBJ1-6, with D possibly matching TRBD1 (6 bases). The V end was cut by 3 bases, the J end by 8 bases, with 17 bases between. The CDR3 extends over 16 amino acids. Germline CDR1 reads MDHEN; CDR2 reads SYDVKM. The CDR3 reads CASSFRRGGYHSPLHF. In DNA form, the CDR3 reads TGTGCCAGCAGTTTCCGTCGAGGGGGATACCATTCACCCCTCCACTTT.

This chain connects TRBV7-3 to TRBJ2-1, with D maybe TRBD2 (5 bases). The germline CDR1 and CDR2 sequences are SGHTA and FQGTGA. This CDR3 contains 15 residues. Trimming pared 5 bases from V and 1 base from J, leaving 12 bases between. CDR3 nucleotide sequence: TGTGCCAGCAGCCCCGTAGCGATATCCTACAATGAGCAGTTCTTC. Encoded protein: CASSPVAISYNEQFF.

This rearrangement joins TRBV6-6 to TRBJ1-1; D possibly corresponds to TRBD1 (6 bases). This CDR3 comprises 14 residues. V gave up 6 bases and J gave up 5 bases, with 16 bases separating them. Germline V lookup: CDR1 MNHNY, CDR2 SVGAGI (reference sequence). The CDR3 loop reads CASSPRQAGTEAFF. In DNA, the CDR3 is TGTGCCAGCAGCCCTCGACAGGCAGGGACTGAAGCTTTCTTT.

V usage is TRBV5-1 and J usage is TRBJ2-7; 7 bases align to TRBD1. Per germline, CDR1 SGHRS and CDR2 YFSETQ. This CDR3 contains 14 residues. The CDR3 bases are TGCGCCAGCAGATTGGAGACAGGGCCCTACGAGCAGTACGTC. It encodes CASRLETGPYEQYV.

DNA for the CDR3: TGTGCCAGCAGCCGAGGCCCGACCACAGATACGCAGTATTTT. Translated, it gives CASSRGPTTDTQYF. The rearrangement links TRBV5-5 to TRBJ2-3; the D is unclear. Trimming shortened V by 4 bases and J by 2 bases, and 11 bases separated the two germline ends. There are 14 residues in the CDR3. CDR1 SGHKS and CDR2 YYEKEE come from the germline V gene (reference sequence).

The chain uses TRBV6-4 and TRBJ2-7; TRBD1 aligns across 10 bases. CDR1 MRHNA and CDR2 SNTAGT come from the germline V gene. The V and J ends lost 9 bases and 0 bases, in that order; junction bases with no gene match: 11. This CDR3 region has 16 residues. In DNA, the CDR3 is TGTGCCAGATTACTTCCGGGACAGGGGCCCTCCTACGAGCAGTACGTC. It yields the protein CARLLPGQGPSYEQYV.

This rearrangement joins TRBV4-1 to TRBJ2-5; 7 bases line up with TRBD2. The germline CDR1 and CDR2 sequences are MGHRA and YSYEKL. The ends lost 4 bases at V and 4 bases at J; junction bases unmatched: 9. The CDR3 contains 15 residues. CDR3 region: CASSPSRRERETQYF. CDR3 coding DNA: TGCGCCAGCAGCCCGTCGAGGCGGGAGCGAGAGACCCAGTACTTC.

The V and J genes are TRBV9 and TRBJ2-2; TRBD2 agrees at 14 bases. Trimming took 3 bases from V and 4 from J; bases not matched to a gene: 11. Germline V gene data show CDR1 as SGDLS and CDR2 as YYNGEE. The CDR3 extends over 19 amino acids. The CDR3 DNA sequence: TGTGCCAGCAGCGCCCAAAGGGGACTAGCGGGGGTACCCACCGGGGAGCTGTTTTTT. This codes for CASSAQRGLAGVPTGELFF. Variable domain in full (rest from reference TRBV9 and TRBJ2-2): DSGVTQTPKHLITATGQRVTLRCSPRSGDLSVYWYQQSLDQGLQFLIQYYNGEERAKGNILERFSAQQFPDLHSELNLSSLELGDSALYFCASSAQRGLAGVPTGELFFGEGSRLTVL.